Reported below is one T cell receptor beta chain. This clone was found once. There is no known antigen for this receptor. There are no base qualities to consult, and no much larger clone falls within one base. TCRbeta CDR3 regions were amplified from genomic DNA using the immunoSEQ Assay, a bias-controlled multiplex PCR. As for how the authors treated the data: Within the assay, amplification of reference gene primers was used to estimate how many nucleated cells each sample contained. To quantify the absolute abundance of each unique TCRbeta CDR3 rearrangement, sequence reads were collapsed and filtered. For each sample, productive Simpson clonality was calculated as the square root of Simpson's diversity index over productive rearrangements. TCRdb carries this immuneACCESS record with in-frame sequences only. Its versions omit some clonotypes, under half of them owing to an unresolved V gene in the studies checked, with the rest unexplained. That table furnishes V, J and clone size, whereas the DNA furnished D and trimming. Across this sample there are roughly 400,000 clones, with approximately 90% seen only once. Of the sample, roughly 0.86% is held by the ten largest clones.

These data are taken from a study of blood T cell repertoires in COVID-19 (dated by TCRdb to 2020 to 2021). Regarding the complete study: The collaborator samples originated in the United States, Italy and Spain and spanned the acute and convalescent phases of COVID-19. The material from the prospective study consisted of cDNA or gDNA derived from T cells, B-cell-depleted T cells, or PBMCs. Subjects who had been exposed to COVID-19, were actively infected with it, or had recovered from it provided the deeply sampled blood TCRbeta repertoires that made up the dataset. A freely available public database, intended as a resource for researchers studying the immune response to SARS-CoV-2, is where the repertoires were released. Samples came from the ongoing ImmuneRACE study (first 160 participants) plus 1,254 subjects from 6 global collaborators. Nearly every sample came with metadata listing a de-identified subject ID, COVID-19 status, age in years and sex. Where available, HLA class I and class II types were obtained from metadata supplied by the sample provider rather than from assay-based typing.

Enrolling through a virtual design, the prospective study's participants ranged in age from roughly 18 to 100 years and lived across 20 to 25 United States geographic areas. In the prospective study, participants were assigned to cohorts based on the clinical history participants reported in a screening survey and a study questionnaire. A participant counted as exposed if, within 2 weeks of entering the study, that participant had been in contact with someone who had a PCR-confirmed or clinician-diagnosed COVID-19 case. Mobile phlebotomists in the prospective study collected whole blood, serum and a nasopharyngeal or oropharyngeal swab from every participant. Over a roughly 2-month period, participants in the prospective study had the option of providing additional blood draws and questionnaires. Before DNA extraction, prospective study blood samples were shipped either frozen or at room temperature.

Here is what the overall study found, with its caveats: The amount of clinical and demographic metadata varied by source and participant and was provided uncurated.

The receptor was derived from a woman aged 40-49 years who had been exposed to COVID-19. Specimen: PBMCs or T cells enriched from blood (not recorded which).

The CDR3 region: CASNQQAYNEQFF. The DNA reads TGTGCCAGCAACCAGCAGGCCTACAATGAGCAGTTCTTC. The chain uses TRBV2 and TRBJ2-1; a confident D gene designation cannot be given. The germline V gene gives CDR1 as SNHLY and CDR2 as FYNNEI. From the cysteine through the phenylalanine, the CDR3 covers 13 amino acids. CDR3 DNA is the only sequence kept; it has 39 bases, read in frame from the first base. V and J lose 7 bases and 2 bases, and a span of 9 bases separates them.